The TCR beta chain described here comes from a study of blood T cells in healthy people across ages. Whole-study results and caveats: More naive CD4+ cells and higher diversity marked long-lived donors relative to aged donors. Strong correlation existed between TCR beta diversity and naive T cell percentage.

To note about this clonotype: Its target is not known.

Combining a sample-barcoded 5' primer with a J-beta primer mix, a second PCR ran for roughly 7 to 11 cycles. TCRdb re-called the 5' RACE reads with MiXCR, one entry per CDR3 protein. The repertoire holds 1.8 million or so distinct CDR3 sequences, about 39% seen once, with under 30% in the top ten. V shed 8 bases and J shed 0 bases, with 10 bases lying between them. Looked up from germline, CDR1 is SNHLY and CDR2 is FYNNEI. This CDR3 is 13 amino acids long. Material for sequencing was blood. The V and J genes are TRBV2 and TRBJ1-1; D unresolved. The sequence was obtained from a human donor in good health. This chain's CDR3 is CASGVRMNTEAFF. CDR3 in DNA: TGTGCCAGCGGCGTCCGTATGAACACTGAAGCTTTCTTT.